This TCR beta chain derives from a study of graft-versus-host responses after intestinal transplantation. Study information: Anti-thymocyte globulin induction preceded about three years of tacrolimus and steroid maintenance in all recipients. Study observations and caveats: Recipient-marrow GvH clones were detected, some having first appeared in ileum or blood.

Profiled with immunoSEQ multiplex PCR; TCRdb holds only in-frame clones, not every one. The repertoire holds roughly 60,000 clones, with around 90% as singletons. Germline loops: CDR1 LNHDA, CDR2 SQIVND (reference sequence). V was cut by 2 bases and J by 0 bases, with 17 bases left in between. The CDR3 runs to 18 residues. In the case of this clone: What it binds is unknown.

The source was PBMCs, collected about 120 days after intestinal transplantation. The sequence came from a human patient who received an intestinal transplant, so some T cells may come from the graft donor. The V gene is TRBV19, the J gene TRBJ2-1, with D possibly TRBD2 on 6 matching bases. The CDR3 sequence: CASSINLAGQSSYNEQFF. In DNA form, the CDR3 reads TGTGCCAGTAGTATAAACCTGGCGGGGCAAAGCTCCTACAATGAGCAGTTCTTC.